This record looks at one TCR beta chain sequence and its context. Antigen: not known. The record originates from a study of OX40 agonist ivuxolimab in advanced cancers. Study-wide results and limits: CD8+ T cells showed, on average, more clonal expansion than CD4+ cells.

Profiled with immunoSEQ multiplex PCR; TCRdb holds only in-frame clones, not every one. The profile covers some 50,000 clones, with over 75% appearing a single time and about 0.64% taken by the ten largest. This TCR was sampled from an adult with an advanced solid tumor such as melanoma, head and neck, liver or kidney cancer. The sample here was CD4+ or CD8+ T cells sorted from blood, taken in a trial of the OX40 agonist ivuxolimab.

Here the CDR3 DNA reads TGTGCCAGTTCTAGGGCGCGTGGAACTAATGAAAAACTGTTTTTT. Translation gives CASSRARGTNEKLFF. The chain joins TRBV19 to TRBJ1-4; D is undetermined. This CDR3 is 15 amino acids long. V was cut by 8 bases and J by 1 base, with 14 bases left in between. Germline-derived CDR1 and CDR2 are LNHDA and SQIVND (reference sequence).